The present entry profiles one T cell receptor (beta chain) with its context. Its antigen is unknown. This specimen comes from a study of OX40 agonist ivuxolimab in advanced cancers. Study-level results: Some patients without response likewise showed low normalized clonal expansion. More expanded clones were found, on average, in CD8+ than in CD4+ T cells. Circulating CD4+ and CD8+ T cells showed clonal expansion by week 6 at 0.1 to 3.0 mg/kg.

The V and J ends lost 7 bases and 3 bases respectively, with 16 bases between them. Germline V lookup: CDR1 SGHRS, CDR2 YFSETQ. This CDR3 has 15 residues. Baseline, cycle 4 day 1, and cycle 7 day 1 were the blood sampling points. Sequencing was performed with immunoSEQ multiplex PCR; in TCRdb, only in-frame clones are kept and a portion is missing. The sample holds some 33,000 clones, roughly 90% seen once. This chain joins TRBV5-1 and TRBJ2-2; no firm D call. The sequencing here drew on CD4+ or CD8+ T cells sorted from blood, taken in a trial of the OX40 agonist ivuxolimab. This receptor was obtained from an adult with an advanced solid tumor such as melanoma, head and neck, liver or kidney cancer. The CDR3 protein is CASAFTPVDTGELFF. In DNA, the CDR3 is TGCGCCAGCGCCTTTACCCCTGTGGACACCGGGGAGCTGTTTTTT.